This paragraph reports one T cell receptor beta chain. The record originates from a study of blood T cell repertoires in COVID-19. Turning to the study itself: T cells, B-cell-depleted T cells, or PBMCs supplied cDNA or gDNA.

Original processing methods: Amplification of reference gene primers provided the estimated nucleated cell counts. Profiling relied on immunoSEQ multiplex PCR, and the TCRdb table lists in-frame clones only, not all of them. The V and J calls and clone size were taken over from that table, and D and trimming were inferred from the DNA. The sample carries around 160,000 clones, 86% recorded once. V dropped 1 base and J dropped 5; count of bases not matched to a gene: 10. Germline V gene lookup returns CDR1 MDHEN and CDR2 SYDVKM. This CDR3 comprises 16 residues. The J gene is TRBJ1-2, the V gene TRBV28, with 7 bases lining up with TRBD1. The TCR sequence derives from a man aged 18 to 29 with acute or convalescent COVID-19. Sequencing was carried out using peripheral blood. The CDR3 DNA follows: TGTGCCAGCAGTTTATTTTATCCGACAGGGCCATATGGCTACACCTTC. This codes for CASSLFYPTGPYGYTF.